Listed here are 31 T cell receptor beta chains from one sample, sequenced in a study of T cell repertoires in cytomegalovirus infection (dated by TCRdb to between 2018 and 2020). Instrument used: Illumina HiSeq 1500. TCRdb itself trimmed the public reads at Q25 with fastp, ran MiXCR and retained productive beta chains. Each entry is one CDR3 protein sequence, shown with its most common DNA and genes. In all, the sample holds 680,000 or so distinct CDR3 sequences, and under 40% of those were seen once. The ten largest clones add up to around 2.8% of the sample. Sequenced sample: PBMCs. The source is a human donor in good health (CMV status not recorded). Some clones in this sample may be carry-over from other donors' samples.

This clonotype has just one count. The chain links TRBV6-1 to TRBJ2-7, with D perhaps matching TRBD1 (6 bases). The V end lost 6 bases, the J end lost 4 bases, and 16 bases lay between the germline ends. Germline lookup yields CDR1 MNHNS and CDR2 SASEGT. The CDR3 contains 14 residues. The DNA for the CDR3 is TGTGCCAGCAGGGGGACAAATGAGGTGTACGAGCAGTACTTC. It encodes CASRGTNEVYEQYF.

In this sample, this clonotype turned up many times. This chain connects TRBV7-8 to TRBJ2-1, with TRBD1 matching 12 bases. Losses at the gene ends were 0 bases for V and 10 bases for J; bases not matched to a gene: 31. This CDR3 has 24 amino acids. The germline V gene encodes CDR1 SGHVS and CDR2 FQNEAQ. The CDR3 bases are TGTGCCAGCAGCTTAGCGGCCGGGACAGGGGGCGGCGGGCGACATGATATATACAGGATGGAGCAGTTCTTC. The encoded protein is CASSLAAGTGGGGRHDIYRMEQFF.

This clonotype has more than one count but fewer than ten. The chain uses TRBV20-1 and TRBJ1-5; D remains ambiguous. Germline CDR1 reads DFQATT; CDR2 reads SNEGSKA (reference sequence). Trimming stripped 1 base from V and 0 bases from J, with 22 bases between. This CDR3 contains 19 residues. The CDR3 loop is CSARGYSEPGVYSNQPQHF. CDR3 bases: TGCAGTGCTAGAGGCTATTCCGAGCCGGGCGTATATAGCAATCAGCCCCAGCATTTT.

This clonotype appeared a few times. The rearrangement uses TRBV4-1 and TRBJ1-4, with 7 bases identical to TRBD1. The CDR3 loop spans 15 amino acids. The V and J ends lost 4 bases and 6 bases, in that order; junction bases with no gene match: 8. The germline V gene encodes CDR1 MGHRA and CDR2 YSYEKL. The CDR3 DNA reads TGCGCCAGCAGCCGGACCCAGGGGGGGGATGAAAAACTGTTTTTT. Translation: CASSRTQGGDEKLFF.

The genes are TRBV12-3 or TRBV12-4 and TRBJ1-6; D may be TRBD1 (6 bases). This CDR3 spans 16 amino acids. V was pared by 6 bases and J by 6 bases, with 18 bases between. The DNA for the CDR3 is TGTGCCAGCAGAACCGGACAGCGTCTAAGTAATTCACCCCTCCACTTT. Translation gives CASRTGQRLSNSPLHF.

Details on this clonotype: Sequence at one end of the junction differs from germline and may be a read error. This sequence joins TRBV7-3 and TRBJ2-1; 9 positions match TRBD2. Germline V gives CDR1 SGHTA, CDR2 FQGTGA. The CDR3 is made up of 15 amino acids. CDR3 coding DNA: TGTGCCAGCAGCTATGCCAGCGGGGGGAAAAATGAGCACTTCTTC. It encodes CASSYASGGKNEHFF.

V and J are TRBV10-2 and TRBJ1-1; a weak D match, TRBD1 (5 bases). The germline gives CDR1 WSHSY, CDR2 SAAADI. The CDR3 sequence is 15 residues long. Trimming took off 6 bases at V and 0 bases at J, with 14 bases between the two ends. The CDR3 DNA is TGCGCCAGCAGCGGGGCGACACGGATGAACACTGAAGCTTTCTTT. Translating it yields CASSGATRMNTEAFF.

Only a few counts were recorded for this clonotype. The CDR3 protein is CASSQRTLGTYRETQYF. The CDR3 DNA sequence: TGTGCCAGCAGTCAACGGACCCTTGGGACCTATCGAGAGACCCAGTACTTC. The rearrangement uses TRBV12-3 or TRBV12-4 and TRBJ2-5, with D perhaps TRBD1 or TRBD2 (5 bases each). The CDR3 is made up of 17 amino acids. Trimming shortened V by 5 bases and J by 4 bases, and 23 bases separated the two germline ends.

In this sample, this clonotype turned up a few times. This chain joins TRBV27 and TRBJ1-1; perhaps TRBD1 as D (5 bases). Germline V gene data show CDR1 as MNHEY and CDR2 as SMNVEV (reference sequence). The CDR3 consists of 14 residues. V lost 6 bases and J lost 0, with 11 bases in between. This CDR3 is CASRRQLLNTEAFF. The CDR3 DNA follows: TGTGCCAGCAGACGACAGCTCTTGAACACTGAAGCTTTCTTT.

The chain links TRBV28 to TRBJ1-2; D may be TRBD1 (5 bases). This CDR3 region has 14 residues. Germline CDR1 MDHEN, CDR2 SYDVKM. The V and J ends lost 9 bases and 2 bases respectively, with 16 bases between them. Here the CDR3 DNA reads TGTGCCAGTGGGACGAGGGGATCAAACTATGGCTACACCTTC. As protein: CASGTRGSNYGYTF.

The V and J genes are TRBV19 and TRBJ2-2; 13 bases match TRBD2. This CDR3 has 16 residues. The junction had 7 bases not matched to a gene; V was cut back by 7 bases and J by 5 bases. Germline-derived CDR1 and CDR2 are LNHDA and SQIVND (reference sequence). The CDR3 here is CASTGTSGMGTGELFF. The CDR3, as DNA: TGTGCCAGTACCGGGACTAGCGGGATGGGGACCGGGGAGCTGTTTTTT.

The chain couples TRBV19 to TRBJ1-1; D ambiguous. CDR1 and CDR2 from the germline V gene are LNHDA and SQIVND (reference sequence). The V gene lost 9 bases and the J gene lost 1 base, with 12 bases spanning the gap. The CDR3 contains 13 residues. CDR3 sequence reads: CASKLTANTEAFF. The DNA for the CDR3 is TGTGCCAGCAAACTCACAGCGAACACTGAAGCTTTCTTT.

The sample holds a few counts of this clonotype. The chain employs TRBV12-3 or TRBV12-4 and TRBJ2-1, with unresolved D. The ends were cut back, 3 bases at V and 4 bases at J, with 7 bases in the middle. The CDR3 extends over 13 amino acids. The CDR3 DNA reads as TGTGCCAGCAGTTTGCTGGATTACAATGAGCAGTTCTTC. It codes for CASSLLDYNEQFF.

The chain joins TRBV28 to TRBJ1-2; 8 bases are shared with TRBD1. The CDR3 consists of 16 residues. With V trimmed by 2 bases and J by 1 base, 6 bases remained unmatched. Germline V gene data show CDR1 as MDHEN and CDR2 as SYDVKM. Here the CDR3 reads CASSLQGASSNYGYTF. The CDR3 DNA follows: TGTGCCAGCAGTTTACAGGGGGCTTCGAGTAACTATGGCTACACCTTC.

The gene calls are TRBV6-5 and TRBJ1-1; TRBD1 is a possible D gene (5 bases). The germline V gene has CDR1 MNHEY and CDR2 SVGAGI. The CDR3 consists of 12 residues. V was pared by 4 bases and J by 10 bases, with 13 bases between. DNA for the CDR3: TGTGCCAGCAGTTCCCGACAGTATATAGCTTTCTTT. This translates into CASSSRQYIAFF.

The table lists this clonotype with a few counts. The chain employs TRBV10-2 and TRBJ2-1; TRBD2 aligns across 11 bases. V shed 6 bases and J 7 bases; nucleotides not matched to a gene: 5. The CDR3 is 14 residues long. Looked up from germline, CDR1 is WSHSY and CDR2 is SAAADI. The DNA for the CDR3 is TGCGCCAGCAGGAATAGCGGGAGGGGAAATGAGCAGTTCTTC. It yields the protein CASRNSGRGNEQFF.

This clonotype has just one count. V is TRBV28 and J is TRBJ2-3; TRBD1 matches at 10 bases. CDR1 and CDR2 from the germline V gene are MDHEN and SYDVKM. V shed 6 bases, J shed 6 bases, and the junction held 9 bases outside the gene matches. This CDR3 is built from 15 residues. CDR3 amino acids: CASSSSDRGPDTQYF. The CDR3, as DNA: TGTGCCAGCAGCTCCTCCGACAGGGGGCCGGATACGCAGTATTTT.

This chain uses TRBV6-5 with TRBJ1-1, with 9 bases fitting TRBD1. The V gene's germline CDR1 is MNHEY and CDR2 SVGAGI. The V and J ends lost 5 bases and 10 bases, in that order; junction bases with no gene match: 5. This CDR3 region has 12 residues. CDR3 DNA: TGTGCCAGCAGTGAGCCGGGACAGGGAGCTTTCTTT. This codes for CASSEPGQGAFF.

The chain recombines TRBV10-3 with TRBJ2-5, with D uncertain. CDR1 ENHRY and CDR2 SYGVKD come from the germline V gene. Trimming took off 6 bases at V and 5 bases at J, with 10 bases between the two ends. This CDR3 has 12 amino acids. CDR3 in amino acids: CAIRGAQETQYF. The CDR3, as DNA: TGTGCCATCAGAGGTGCTCAGGAGACCCAGTACTTC.

A word on this clonotype: Since the CDR3 does not end with the conserved phenylalanine or tryptophan, this likely comes from a read error. This chain connects TRBV19 to TRBJ2-6, with unresolved D. In germline, CDR1 is LNHDA, CDR2 SQIVND (reference sequence). Trimming removed 5 bases at V and 3 bases at J, with 2 bases between. This CDR3 region has 12 residues. The DNA of the CDR3 is TGTGCCAGTAGTGGTGGGGCCAACGTCCTGACTTTA. Translated, it gives CASSGGANVLTL.

V and J are TRBV27 and TRBJ1-4, with D perhaps matching TRBD1 (6 bases). The V end was cut by 0 bases, the J end by 8 bases, with 16 bases between. Per germline, CDR1 MNHEY and CDR2 SMNVEV (reference sequence). The length of the CDR3 is 16 residues. As DNA, the CDR3 is TGTGCCAGCAGTTTATCCCGGGTTGGGGGCCGAGAAAAACTGTTTTTT. Residues: CASSLSRVGGREKLFF.

This clonotype was detected a few times. The chain joins TRBV27 to TRBJ2-1; 9 bases match TRBD1. This CDR3 comprises 19 residues. Germline V gene sequence: CDR1 MNHEY, CDR2 SMNVEV (reference sequence). Trimming took 5 bases from V and 4 from J; bases not matched to a gene: 18. The chain's CDR3 is CASSPLGTGRGLVYNEQFF. As DNA, the CDR3 is TGTGCCAGCAGTCCTCTGGGGACAGGGAGGGGGCTGGTTTACAATGAGCAGTTCTTC.

The genes are TRBV7-6 and TRBJ2-3; D ambiguous. The CDR3 spans 14 residues. Germline-derived CDR1 and CDR2 are SGHVS and FNYEAQ. Trimming took off 5 bases at V and 6 bases at J, with 15 bases between the two ends. The CDR3 spells CASSPSLGMDTQYF. The CDR3, as DNA: TGTGCCAGCAGCCCATCCCTTGGTATGGATACGCAGTATTTT. Using reference TRBV7-6 and TRBJ2-3 for the parts outside the CDR3, the full variable domain is GAGVSQSPRYKVTKRGQDVALRCDPISGHVSLYWYRQALGQGPEFLTYFNYEAQQDKSGLPNDRFSAERPEGSISTLTIQRTEQRDSAMYRCASSPSLGMDTQYFGPGTRLTVL.

Only a few counts were recorded for this clonotype. The J gene is TRBJ2-6, the V gene TRBV7-2; D perhaps matches TRBD2 (5 bases). V was trimmed by 5 bases and J by 0 bases, leaving 17 bases between them. CDR1 and CDR2 from the germline V gene are SGHTA and FQGNSA. The CDR3 covers 18 residues. This CDR3 reads CASSLRALPSSGANVLTF. In DNA form, the CDR3 reads TGTGCCAGCAGCCTGAGGGCCCTTCCTAGCTCTGGGGCCAACGTCCTGACTTTC.

The rearrangement uses TRBV5-6 and TRBJ2-3; 7 positions match TRBD2. The CDR3 is 14 residues long. V lost 7 bases to trimming and J lost 2 bases; unmatched junction nucleotides: 7. Germline assignment: CDR1 SGHDT and CDR2 YYEEEE. The CDR3 DNA reads TGTGCCAGCTCTCTAGCGGAACTCACAGATACGCAGTATTTT. This codes for CASSLAELTDTQYF. The full variable domain, with the rest looked up from reference TRBV5-6 and TRBJ2-3, is DAGVTQSPTHLIKTRGQQVTLRCSPKSGHDTVSWYQQALGQGPQFIFQYYEEEERQRGNFPDRFSGHQFPNYSSELNVNALLLGDSALYLCASSLAELTDTQYFGPGTRLTVL.

In DNA, the CDR3 is TGTGCCAGCTCACCTACAGGGGGCCACGGAGGTGAAGCTTTCTTT. Translated, it gives CASSPTGGHGGEAFF. The rearrangement uses TRBV18 and TRBJ1-1, with 9 bases aligning to TRBD1. J lost 7 bases, V lost 3 bases, and 9 bases had no gene match. The CDR3 has 15 amino acids. Per germline, CDR1 KGHSH and CDR2 LQKENI.

CDR3 residues: CSAFDNEQYF. In nucleotides, the CDR3 is TGCAGCGCTTTTGACAATGAGCAGTACTTC. V usage is TRBV29-1 and J usage is TRBJ2-1, with D hard to call. The better agreement between TRBJ2-7 and the DNA end casts doubt on the J call. CDR1 and CDR2 (germline): SQVTM, ANQGSEA. The CDR3 is 10 residues long.

A note on this clonotype: A read error may explain this, as a much larger clone is one base away. This chain links TRBV6-1 with TRBJ1-5, with 8 bases fitting TRBD1. V gave up 2 bases and J gave up 3 bases; unmatched junction bases: 9. The CDR3 is 17 amino acids. The germline V gene has CDR1 MNHNS and CDR2 SASEGT. The CDR3 DNA follows: TGTGCCAGCAGTGAAAATTGGGACAGGTTTGTCAATCAGCCCCAGCATTTT. As protein: CASSENWDRFVNQPQHF.

The chain uses TRBV28 and TRBJ2-5, with 7 bases fitting TRBD1. This CDR3 is 16 amino acids long. CDR1 and CDR2 (germline): MDHEN, SYDVKM. Trimming cost V 3 bases and J 5 bases; bases outside gene matches: 12. The chain's CDR3 is CASSFAGTRGRETQYF. Written as DNA, the CDR3 is TGTGCCAGCAGTTTTGCCGGCACGAGGGGGCGGGAGACCCAGTACTTC.

The gene calls are TRBV12-3 or TRBV12-4 and TRBJ1-1; possible D gene TRBD1, 6 bases. V lost 6 bases to trimming and J lost 4 bases, with 18 bases between them. The CDR3 covers 15 residues. Here the CDR3 DNA reads TGTGCCAGCAGCATGACTGTAGGGGGGGTCACTGAAGCTTTCTTT. Amino acid sequence: CASSMTVGGVTEAFF.

The CDR3 loop reads CATSDLEEKLFF. As DNA, the CDR3 is TGTGCCACCAGTGATTTAGAAGAAAAACTGTTTTTT. This rearrangement joins TRBV24-1 to TRBJ1-4, with D unresolved. This CDR3 spans 12 amino acids. Trimming cost V 1 base and J 8 bases, with 4 bases left between them. Germline V gene lookup returns CDR1 KGHDR and CDR2 SFDVKD.